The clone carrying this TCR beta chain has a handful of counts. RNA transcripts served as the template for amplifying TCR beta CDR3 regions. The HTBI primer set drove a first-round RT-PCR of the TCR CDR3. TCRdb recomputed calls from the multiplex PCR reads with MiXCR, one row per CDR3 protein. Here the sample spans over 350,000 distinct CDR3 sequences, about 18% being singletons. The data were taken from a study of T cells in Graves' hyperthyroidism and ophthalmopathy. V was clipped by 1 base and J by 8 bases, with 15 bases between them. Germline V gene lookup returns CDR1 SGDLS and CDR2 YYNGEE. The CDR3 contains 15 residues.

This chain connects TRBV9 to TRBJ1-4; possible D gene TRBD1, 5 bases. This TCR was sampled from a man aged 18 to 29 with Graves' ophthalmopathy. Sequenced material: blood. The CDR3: CASSVLGGGGEKLFF. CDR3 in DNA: TGTGCCAGCAGCGTACTCGGGGGGGGAGGCGAAAAACTGTTTTTT.